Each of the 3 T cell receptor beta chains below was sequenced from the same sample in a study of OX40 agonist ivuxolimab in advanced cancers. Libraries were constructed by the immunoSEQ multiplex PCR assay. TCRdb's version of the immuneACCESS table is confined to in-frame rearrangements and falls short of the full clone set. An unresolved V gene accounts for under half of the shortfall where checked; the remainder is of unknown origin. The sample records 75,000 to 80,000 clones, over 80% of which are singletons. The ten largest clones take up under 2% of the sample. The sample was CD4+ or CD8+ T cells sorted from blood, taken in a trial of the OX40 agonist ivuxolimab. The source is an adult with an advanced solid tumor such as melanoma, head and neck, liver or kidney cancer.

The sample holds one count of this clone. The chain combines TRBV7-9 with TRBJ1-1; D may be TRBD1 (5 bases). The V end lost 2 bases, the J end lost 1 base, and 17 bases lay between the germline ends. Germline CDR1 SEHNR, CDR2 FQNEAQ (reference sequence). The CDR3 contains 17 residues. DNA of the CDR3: TGTGCCAGCAGCTTACTACCGGGACTTGGGGGGAACACTGAAGCTTTCTTT. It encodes CASSLLPGLGGNTEAFF.

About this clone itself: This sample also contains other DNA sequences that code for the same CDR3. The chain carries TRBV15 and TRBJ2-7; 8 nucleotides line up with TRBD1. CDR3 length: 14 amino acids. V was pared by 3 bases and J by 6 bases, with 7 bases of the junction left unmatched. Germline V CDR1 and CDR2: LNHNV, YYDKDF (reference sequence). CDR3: CATSRDRVTGEQYF. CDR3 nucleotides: TGTGCCACCAGCAGGGACAGGGTCACCGGCGAGCAGTACTTC.

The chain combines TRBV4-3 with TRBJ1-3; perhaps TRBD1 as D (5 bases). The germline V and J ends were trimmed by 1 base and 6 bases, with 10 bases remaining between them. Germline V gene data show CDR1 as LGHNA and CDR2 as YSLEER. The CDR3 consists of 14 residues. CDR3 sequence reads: CASSQVYGANTIYF. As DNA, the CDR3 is TGCGCCAGCAGCCAAGTCTACGGGGCAAACACCATATATTTT.